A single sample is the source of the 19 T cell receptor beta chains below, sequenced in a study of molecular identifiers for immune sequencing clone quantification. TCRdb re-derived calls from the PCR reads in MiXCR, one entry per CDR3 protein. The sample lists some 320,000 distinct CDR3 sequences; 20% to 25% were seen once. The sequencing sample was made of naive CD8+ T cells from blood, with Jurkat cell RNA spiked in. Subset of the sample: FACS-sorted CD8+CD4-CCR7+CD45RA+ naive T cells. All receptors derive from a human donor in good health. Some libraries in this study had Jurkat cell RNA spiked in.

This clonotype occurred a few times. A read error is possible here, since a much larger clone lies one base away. The CDR3 nucleotides read TGCGCCAGCAGCCAAGGGCCCCAAAACATTCAGTACTTC. Its protein product is CASSQGPQNIQYF. The chain combines TRBV4-3 with TRBJ2-4; no clear D. CDR1 and CDR2 (germline): LGHNA, YSLEER. The V end was cut by 1 base, the J end by 5 bases, with 6 bases between. The CDR3 totals 13 residues.

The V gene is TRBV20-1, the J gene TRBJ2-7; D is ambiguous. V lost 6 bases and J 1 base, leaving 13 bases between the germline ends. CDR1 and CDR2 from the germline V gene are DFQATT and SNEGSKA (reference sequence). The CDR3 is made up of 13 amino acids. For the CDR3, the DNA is TGCAGTGCAGAGACCGACGAATCCTACGAGCAGTACTTC. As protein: CSAETDESYEQYF.

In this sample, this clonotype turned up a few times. This chain's CDR3 is CASSLSIGTSGYEQYF. DNA of the CDR3: TGTGCCAGCAGTTTATCCATCGGGACGTCGGGCTACGAGCAGTACTTC. The chain combines TRBV27 with TRBJ2-7; D possibly matches TRBD1 or TRBD2 (5 bases each). With 0 bases removed from V and 3 bases from J, the gap between germline ends came to 15 bases. The CDR3 contains 16 residues. Looked up from germline, CDR1 is MNHEY and CDR2 is SMNVEV (reference sequence).

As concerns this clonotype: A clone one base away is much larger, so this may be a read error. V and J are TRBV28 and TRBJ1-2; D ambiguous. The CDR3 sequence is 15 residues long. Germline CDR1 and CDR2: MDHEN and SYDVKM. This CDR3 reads CASNLSLGSYYGYTF. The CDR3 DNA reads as TGTGCCAGCAATTTATCCCTAGGGAGTTACTATGGCTACACCTTC.

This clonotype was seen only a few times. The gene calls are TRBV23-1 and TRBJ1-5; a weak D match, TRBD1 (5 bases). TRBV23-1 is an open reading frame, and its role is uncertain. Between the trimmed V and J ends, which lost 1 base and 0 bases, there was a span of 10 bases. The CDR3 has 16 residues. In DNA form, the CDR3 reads TGCGCCAGCAGTCAATTGGACAAAGATAGCAATCAGCCCCAGCATTTT. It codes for CASSQLDKDSNQPQHF.

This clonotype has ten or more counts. In DNA, the CDR3 is TGTGCCATCATGATGGGGGCCACGTTAACGCAGTATTTT. It codes for CAIMMGATLTQYF. This chain connects TRBV10-3 to TRBJ2-3; possible D gene TRBD1, 6 bases. The germline CDR1 and CDR2 sequences are ENHRY and SYGVKD. Trimming stripped 7 bases from V and 9 bases from J, with 17 bases between. CDR3 length: 13 residues.

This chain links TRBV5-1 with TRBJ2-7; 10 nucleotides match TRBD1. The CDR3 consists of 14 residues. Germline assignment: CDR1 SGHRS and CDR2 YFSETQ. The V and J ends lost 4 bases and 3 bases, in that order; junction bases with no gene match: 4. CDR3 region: CASSGRDRGYEQYF. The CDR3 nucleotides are TGCGCCAGCAGCGGCCGGGACAGGGGCTACGAGCAGTACTTC.

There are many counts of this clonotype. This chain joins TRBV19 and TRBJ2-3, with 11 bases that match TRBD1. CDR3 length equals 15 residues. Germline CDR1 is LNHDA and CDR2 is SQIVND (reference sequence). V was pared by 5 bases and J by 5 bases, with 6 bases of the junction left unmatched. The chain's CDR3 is CASSADRGRGDTQYF. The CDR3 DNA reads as TGTGCCAGTAGTGCGGACAGGGGGCGAGGAGATACGCAGTATTTT. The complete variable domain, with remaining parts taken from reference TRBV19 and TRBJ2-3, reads DGGITQSPKYLFRKEGQNVTLSCEQNLNHDAMYWYRQDPGQGLRLIYYSQIVNDFQKGDIAEGYSVSREKKESFPLTVTSAQKNPTAFYLCASSADRGRGDTQYFGPGTRLTVL.

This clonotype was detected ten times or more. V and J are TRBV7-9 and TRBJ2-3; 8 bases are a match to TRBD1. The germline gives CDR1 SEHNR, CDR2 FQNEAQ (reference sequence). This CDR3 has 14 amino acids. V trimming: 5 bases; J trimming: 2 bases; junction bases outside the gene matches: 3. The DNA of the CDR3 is TGTGCCAGCAGCCAGGACAGGGACACAGATACGCAGTATTTT. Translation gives CASSQDRDTDTQYF.

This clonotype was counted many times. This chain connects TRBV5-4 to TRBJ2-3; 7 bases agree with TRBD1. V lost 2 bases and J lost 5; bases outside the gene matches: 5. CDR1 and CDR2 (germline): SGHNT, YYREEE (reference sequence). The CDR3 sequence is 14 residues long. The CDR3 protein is CASSFKGAVDTQYF. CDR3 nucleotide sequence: TGTGCCAGCAGCTTTAAGGGGGCGGTAGATACGCAGTATTTT.

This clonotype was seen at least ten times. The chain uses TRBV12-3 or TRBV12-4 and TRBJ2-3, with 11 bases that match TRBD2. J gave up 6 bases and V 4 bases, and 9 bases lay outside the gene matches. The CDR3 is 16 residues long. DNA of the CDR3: TGTGCCAGCAGTTCGGGACTAGCGGACTTAGCCGATACGCAGTATTTT. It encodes CASSSGLADLADTQYF.

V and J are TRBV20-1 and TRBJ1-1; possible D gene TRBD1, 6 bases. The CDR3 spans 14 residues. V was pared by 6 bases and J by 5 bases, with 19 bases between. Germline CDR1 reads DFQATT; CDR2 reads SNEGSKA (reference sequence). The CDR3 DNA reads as TGCAGTGCCCGGGAGGACTGGGGGCGGACTGAAGCTTTCTTT. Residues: CSAREDWGRTEAFF.

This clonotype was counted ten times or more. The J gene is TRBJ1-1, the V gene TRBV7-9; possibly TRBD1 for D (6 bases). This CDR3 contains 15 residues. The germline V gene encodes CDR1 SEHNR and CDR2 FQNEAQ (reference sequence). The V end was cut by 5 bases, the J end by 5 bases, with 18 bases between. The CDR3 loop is CASSPTQGQRTEAFF. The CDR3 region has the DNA TGTGCCAGCAGCCCTACACAGGGTCAGAGGACTGAAGCTTTCTTT.

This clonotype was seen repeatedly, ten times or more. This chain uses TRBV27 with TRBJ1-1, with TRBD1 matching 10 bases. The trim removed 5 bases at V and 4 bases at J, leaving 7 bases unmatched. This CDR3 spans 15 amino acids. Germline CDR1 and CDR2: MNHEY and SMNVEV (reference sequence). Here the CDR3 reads CASSLWTGGITEAFF. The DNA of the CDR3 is TGTGCCAGCAGTCTTTGGACAGGGGGAATCACTGAAGCTTTCTTT.

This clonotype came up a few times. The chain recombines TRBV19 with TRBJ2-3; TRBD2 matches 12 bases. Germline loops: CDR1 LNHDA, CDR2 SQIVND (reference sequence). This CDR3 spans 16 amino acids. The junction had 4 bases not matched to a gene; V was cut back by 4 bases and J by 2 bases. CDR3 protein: CASSRLAGGTTDTQYF. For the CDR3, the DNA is TGTGCCAGTAGTAGGCTAGCGGGGGGGACCACAGATACGCAGTATTTT.

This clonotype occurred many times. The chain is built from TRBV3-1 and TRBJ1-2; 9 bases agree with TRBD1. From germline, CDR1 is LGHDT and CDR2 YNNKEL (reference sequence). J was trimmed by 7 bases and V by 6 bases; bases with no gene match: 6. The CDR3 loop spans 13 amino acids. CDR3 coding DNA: TGTGCCAGCAGGCCAACAGGGGGCGTTGGCTACACCTTC. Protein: CASRPTGGVGYTF.

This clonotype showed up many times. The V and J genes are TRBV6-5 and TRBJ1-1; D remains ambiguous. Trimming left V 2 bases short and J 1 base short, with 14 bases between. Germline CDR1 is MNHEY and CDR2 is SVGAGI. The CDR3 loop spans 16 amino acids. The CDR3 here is CASSYGLWRQNTEAFF. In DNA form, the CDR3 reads TGTGCCAGCAGTTACGGCCTTTGGCGGCAGAACACTGAAGCTTTCTTT.

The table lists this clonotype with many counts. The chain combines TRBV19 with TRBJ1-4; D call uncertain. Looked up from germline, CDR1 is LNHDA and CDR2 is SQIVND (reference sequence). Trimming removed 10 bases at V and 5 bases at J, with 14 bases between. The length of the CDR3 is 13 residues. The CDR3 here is CATTGVLNEKLFF. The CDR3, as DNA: TGTGCCACCACCGGGGTCCTCAATGAAAAACTGTTTTTT.

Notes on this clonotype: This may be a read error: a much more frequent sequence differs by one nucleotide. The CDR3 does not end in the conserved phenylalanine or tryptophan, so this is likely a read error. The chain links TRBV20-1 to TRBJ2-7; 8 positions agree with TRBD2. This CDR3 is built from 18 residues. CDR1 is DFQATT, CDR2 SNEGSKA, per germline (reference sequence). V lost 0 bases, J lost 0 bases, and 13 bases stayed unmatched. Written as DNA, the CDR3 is TGCAGTGCTAGAGATCATGGCCTAGCGGGTTACTTCTCCTACGAGCAGTACCTC. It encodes CSARDHGLAGYFSYEQYL.